These T cell receptor beta chains were read from a single sample in a study of blood T cells in healthy people across ages. TCRdb passed the 5' RACE reads through MiXCR, listing each CDR3 protein once. There are 1.8 million or so distinct CDR3 sequences in the sample; roughly two fifths occur only once, and 23% lies in the top ten. What was sequenced was blood. The receptors originated from a human donor in good health. Each CDR3 is given with its conserved first and last residue. Fields, in order: J gene, clone size, V gene, D gene, CDR3 protein, CDR3 DNA. A D gene is named only where the DNA matches it firmly. Rows may omit the clone size; those that give it use once, few, many or a size class.

TRBJ2-1 | few | TRBV20-1 | NA | CSARDRRDLNQGHEQFF | TGCAGTGCTAGAGATCGGCGGGATCTTAATCAGGGACATGAGCAGTTCTTC
TRBJ2-5 | NA | TRBV29-1 | TRBD2 | CSVLGRAYQETLYF | TGCAGCGTTTTAGGGAGGGCGTACCAAGAGACCCTGTACTTC
TRBJ2-7 | NA | TRBV11-2 | TRBD2 | CASSLGGLPGEQYF | TGTGCCAGCAGCTTGGGAGGGCTTCCCGGCGAGCAGTACTTC
TRBJ1-1 | NA | TRBV5-1 | NA | CASNLLGNTEAFF | TGCGCCAGCAACCTGCTGGGGAACACTGAAGCTTTCTTT
TRBJ2-1 | NA | TRBV7-2 | TRBD2 | CASSLFVAGGPREQFF | TGTGCCAGCAGCTTATTCGTAGCGGGGGGGCCCAGGGAGCAGTTCTTC
TRBJ1-1 | NA | TRBV3-1 | NA | CASSQDLGVLTEAFF | TGTGCCAGCAGCCAAGATTTAGGGGTGCTCACTGAAGCTTTCTTT
TRBJ2-1 | few | TRBV12-3/TRBV12-4 | TRBD1 | CAGAPGTGLNEQFF | TGTGCCGGGGCGCCCGGGACAGGGTTGAATGAGCAGTTCTTC
TRBJ1-4 | NA | TRBV20-1 | NA | CSAREAINEKLFF | TGCAGTGCTAGAGAGGCAATTAACGAAAAACTGTTTTTT
TRBJ1-1 | NA | TRBV20-1 | NA | CSASGGSGLGNTEAFF | TGCAGTGCTAGTGGCGGAAGTGGCTTGGGGAACACTGAAGCTTTCTTT
TRBJ2-7 | NA | TRBV6-2/TRBV6-3 | TRBD1 | CASSPGQTFYEQYF | TGTGCCAGCAGTCCGGGACAGACTTTTTACGAGCAGTACTTC
TRBJ2-7 | NA | TRBV4-3 | TRBD1 | CASSQDTGGAFEQYF | TGCGCCAGCAGCCAAGATACAGGGGGCGCGTTCGAGCAGTACTTC
TRBJ1-5 | NA | TRBV6-2/TRBV6-3 | TRBD1 | CASSKSNRDRRNQPQHF | TGTGCCAGCAGCAAAAGCAACCGGGACAGGAGGAATCAGCCCCAGCATTTT
TRBJ1-2 | few | TRBV7-9 | NA | CASSLGRSDGYTF | TGTGCCAGCAGCTTAGGCAGATCGGATGGCTACACCTTC
TRBJ2-3 | many | TRBV7-2 | NA | CASSFASDSQYF | TGTGCCAGCAGCTTTGCCTCAGATTCACAGTATTTT
TRBJ2-5 | few | TRBV4-1 | TRBD1 | CASSHSDRDRETQYF | TGCGCCAGCAGCCACTCAGACAGGGATCGGGAGACCCAGTACTTC
TRBJ2-7 | NA | TRBV28 | NA | CASRRTSSYEQYF | TGTGCCAGCAGAAGGACAAGCTCCTACGAGCAGTACTTC
TRBJ2-4 | NA | TRBV6-6 | NA | CASSQSGPRYNEQYF | TGTGCCAGCAGTCAATCGGGACCACGTTACAATGAGCAGTACTTC
TRBJ2-1 | NA | TRBV5-1 | NA | CASSLSLGGAHGSYNEQFF | TGCGCCAGCAGCTTATCTCTTGGGGGGGCCCACGGCTCCTACAATGAGCAGTTCTTC
TRBJ2-5 | NA | TRBV4-2 | NA | CASSPYSGSSQETQYF | TGTGCCAGCAGTCCCTATAGCGGCTCGAGTCAAGAGACCCAGTACTTC